Shown below are 18 T cell receptor beta chains from a single sample sequenced in a study of radiotherapy plus CTLA-4 blockade in lung cancer (dated by TCRdb to 2016 to 2019). Library preparation employed the immunoSEQ multiplex PCR assay. TCRdb limited this immuneACCESS table to in-frame rearrangements with V and J called. A share of clones is missing; checked studies link under half to unresolved V genes, and the rest is unexplained. Present in this sample are over 60,000 clones, roughly 91% of which were seen just once. The ten largest make up around 40% of the sample. This specimen consisted of peripheral blood, obtained from a patient treated with radiotherapy plus ipilimumab. The receptors were gathered from a human donor with non-small cell lung cancer that progressed on radiotherapy plus ipilimumab.

V usage is TRBV7-8 and J usage is TRBJ2-5; the D is unclear. Germline V gives CDR1 SGHVS, CDR2 FQNEAQ. CDR3 length: 13 residues. Trimming took off 7 bases at V and 1 base at J, with 10 bases between the two ends. CDR3 nucleotide sequence: TGTGCCAGCACCTCCCGGATCCAAGAGACCCAGTACTTC. This encodes CASTSRIQETQYF. Drawing the rest from reference TRBV7-8 and TRBJ2-5, the complete variable domain is GAGVSQSPRYKVAKRGQDVALRCDPISGHVSLFWYQQALGQGPEFLTYFQNEAQLDKSGLPSDRFFAERPEGSVSTLKIQRTQQEDSAVYLCASTSRIQETQYFGPGTRLLVL.

This sequence joins TRBV28 and TRBJ2-7; 8 nucleotides align to TRBD2. Trimming removed 4 bases from V and 0 bases from J; junction bases left unmatched: 14. The CDR3 is 18 residues long. Looked up from germline, CDR1 is MDHEN and CDR2 is SYDVKM. The CDR3 DNA reads TGTGCCAGCAGTTCCACCTACCTAGCGGGTCTGAGCTCCTACGAGCAGTACTTC. As protein: CASSSTYLAGLSSYEQYF.

The CDR3 loop reads CAISVSLAGVKEQFF. DNA for the CDR3: TGTGCCATCAGTGTAAGCCTAGCGGGAGTCAAGGAGCAGTTCTTC. The chain joins TRBV10-3 to TRBJ2-1; TRBD2 matches at 10 bases. CDR1 and CDR2 from the germline V gene are ENHRY and SYGVKD. V shed 4 bases and J 10 bases; nucleotides not matched to a gene: 10. This CDR3 spans 15 amino acids.

V usage is TRBV5-4 and J usage is TRBJ1-3; D is ambiguous. Germline V gene sequence: CDR1 SGHNT, CDR2 YYREEE (reference sequence). The V end lost 0 bases, the J end lost 0 bases, and 10 bases lay between the germline ends. CDR3 size: 16 residues. CDR3 sequence: CASSLGRTLSGNTIYF. CDR3 bases: TGTGCCAGCAGCTTGGGGCGGACCCTCTCTGGAAACACCATATATTTT.

The chain couples TRBV4-1 to TRBJ1-5, with TRBD1 as a possible D gene (5 bases). In germline, CDR1 is MGHRA, CDR2 YSYEKL. The CDR3 is 12 amino acids. With 3 bases removed from V and 6 bases from J, the gap between germline ends came to 6 bases. The CDR3 sequence: CASSQQGQPQHF. In DNA, the CDR3 is TGCGCCAGCAGCCAGCAGGGTCAGCCCCAGCATTTT.

The J gene is TRBJ2-1, the V gene TRBV29-1, with 9 bases that match TRBD1. CDR1 and CDR2 from the germline V gene are SQVTM and ANQGSEA. V lost 7 bases, J lost 1 base, and 5 bases stayed unmatched. The CDR3 totals 14 residues. CDR3 nucleotide sequence: TGCAGCGGCCTCGGACAGGGGTCCTACAATGAGCAGTTCTTC. Its translation: CSGLGQGSYNEQFF.

In this sample, this clone turned up a few times. The rearrangement joins TRBV6-5 to TRBJ1-3; D possibly corresponds to TRBD1 (6 bases). The germline gives CDR1 MNHEY, CDR2 SVGAGI. Trimming pared 11 bases from V and 0 bases from J, leaving 14 bases between. CDR3 length: 14 residues. CDR3 DNA: TGTGCCTCAAAGGACAGACTCTCTGGAAACACCATATATTTT. This encodes CASKDRLSGNTIYF.

The chain employs TRBV12-5 and TRBJ2-7, with TRBD2 matching 13 bases. The CDR3 has 17 amino acids. V lost 6 bases to trimming and J lost 2 bases; unmatched junction nucleotides: 10. Germline V gene lookup returns CDR1 LGHNT and CDR2 FRNRAP. The CDR3 bases are TGTGCTAGTGGGAGCCGCGGACTAGCGGGAGCAACCTACGAGCAGTACGTC. The encoded protein is CASGSRGLAGATYEQYV.

The chain recombines TRBV5-1 with TRBJ1-1; no clear D gene. CDR1 SGHRS and CDR2 YFSETQ come from the germline V gene. V dropped 0 bases and J dropped 3 bases, with 15 bases sitting between them. The CDR3 runs to 16 residues. The CDR3 region is CASSLEGSEWDTEAFF. The CDR3 bases are TGCGCCAGCAGCTTGGAAGGGAGCGAATGGGACACTGAAGCTTTCTTT. Combining the CDR3 with reference TRBV5-1 and TRBJ1-1 gives the whole variable domain KAGVTQTPRYLIKTRGQQVTLSCSPISGHRSVSWYQQTPGQGLQFLFEYFSETQRNKGNFPGRFSGRQFSNSRSEMNVSTLELGDSALYLCASSLEGSEWDTEAFFGQGTRLTVV.

The J gene is TRBJ1-4, the V gene TRBV4-1; D may be TRBD1 (6 bases). There are 16 residues in the CDR3. V was clipped by 4 bases and J by 0 bases, with 12 bases between them. Germline CDR1 MGHRA, CDR2 YSYEKL. CDR3 sequence reads: CASSPGQLSTNEKLFF. The CDR3 DNA reads TGCGCCAGCAGCCCTGGACAGCTTTCAACTAATGAAAAACTGTTTTTT.

The V gene is TRBV27, the J gene TRBJ2-2, with D tentatively TRBD1 or TRBD2 (5 bases each). Looked up from germline, CDR1 is MNHEY and CDR2 is SMNVEV (reference sequence). Trimming stripped 9 bases from V and 4 bases from J, with 12 bases between. CDR3 length: 13 amino acids. The chain's CDR3 is CASNRDATGELFF. In nucleotides, the CDR3 is TGTGCCAGTAACCGGGACGCCACCGGGGAGCTGTTTTTT.

V gene TRBV6-6 combines with J gene TRBJ2-2, with 7 bases matching TRBD2. Per germline, CDR1 MNHNY and CDR2 SVGAGI (reference sequence). This CDR3 comprises 15 residues. Losses at the gene ends were 4 bases for V and 6 bases for J; bases not matched to a gene: 8. CDR3 region: CASSSLGAGPGELFF. For the CDR3, the DNA is TGTGCCAGCAGTTCCCTGGGAGCGGGACCCGGGGAGCTGTTTTTT.

The chain recombines TRBV5-1 with TRBJ2-1; D is perhaps TRBD2 (6 bases). Germline values: CDR1 SGHRS, CDR2 YFSETQ. Between the trimmed V and J ends, which lost 4 bases and 0 bases, there was a span of 20 bases. This CDR3 region has 18 residues. CDR3 region: CASSPYSSVSSSYNEQFF. CDR3 nucleotides: TGCGCCAGCAGCCCCTATTCTAGCGTATCAAGCTCCTACAATGAGCAGTTCTTC.

The chain is built from TRBV28 and TRBJ2-7, with TRBD2 matching 11 bases. The CDR3 runs 18 residues. V was pared by 3 bases and J by 0 bases, with 10 bases of the junction left unmatched. The V gene's germline CDR1 is MDHEN and CDR2 SYDVKM. The CDR3 reads CASSFQILAGAISYEQYF. In DNA form, the CDR3 reads TGTGCCAGCAGTTTTCAAATACTAGCGGGAGCGATCTCCTACGAGCAGTACTTC.

In its sample, this clone was seen once. The chain is built from TRBV18 and TRBJ2-1, with D hard to call. V was cut by 0 bases and J by 4 bases, with 16 bases left in between. Per the germline V gene, CDR1 is KGHSH and CDR2 is LQKENI. The CDR3 totals 17 residues. The CDR3 here is CASSPPVVANLYNEQFF. As DNA, the CDR3 is TGTGCCAGCTCACCACCGGTTGTCGCCAATTTGTACAATGAGCAGTTCTTC.

The chain joins TRBV28 to TRBJ2-7; the match to TRBD1 covers 11 bases. This CDR3 comprises 15 residues. The germline CDR1 and CDR2 sequences are MDHEN and SYDVKM. The V gene end was trimmed by 2 bases and the J gene end by 2 bases; junction bases not matched to a gene: 2. The CDR3 DNA sequence: TGTGCCAGCAGTTTAGGGGGACAGGGGGCCTACGAGCAGTACGTC. Amino acid sequence: CASSLGGQGAYEQYV.

The table lists this clone with a count of one. The chain joins TRBV11-2 to TRBJ1-1; D unclear. Germline CDR1 and CDR2: SGHAT and FQNNGV. Trimming took off 4 bases at V and 6 bases at J, with 9 bases between the two ends. CDR3 length equals 12 residues. In DNA form, the CDR3 reads TGTGCCAGCAGCTCTGCGGGGTCTGAAGCTTTCTTT. This encodes CASSSAGSEAFF.

The CDR3 bases are TGTGCCAGCAGCGTCGCAGGGCAGGCTAACTATGGCTACACCTTC. Translated, it gives CASSVAGQANYGYTF. The chain links TRBV9 to TRBJ1-2; the D gene is possibly TRBD1 (5 bases). The CDR3 sequence is 15 residues long. Trimming removed 2 bases from V and 0 bases from J, with 11 bases in between. Germline lookup yields CDR1 SGDLS and CDR2 YYNGEE.